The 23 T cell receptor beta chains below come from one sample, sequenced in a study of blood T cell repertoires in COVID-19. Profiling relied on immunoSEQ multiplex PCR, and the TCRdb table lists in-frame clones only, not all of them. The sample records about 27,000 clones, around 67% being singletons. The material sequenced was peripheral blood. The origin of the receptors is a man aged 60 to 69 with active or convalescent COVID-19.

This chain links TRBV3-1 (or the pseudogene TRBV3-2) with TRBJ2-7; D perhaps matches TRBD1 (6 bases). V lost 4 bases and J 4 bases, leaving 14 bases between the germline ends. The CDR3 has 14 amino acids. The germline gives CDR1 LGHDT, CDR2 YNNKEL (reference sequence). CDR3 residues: CASSPAGTIYEQYF. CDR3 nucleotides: TGTGCCAGCAGCCCGGCCGGGACAATATACGAGCAGTACTTC.

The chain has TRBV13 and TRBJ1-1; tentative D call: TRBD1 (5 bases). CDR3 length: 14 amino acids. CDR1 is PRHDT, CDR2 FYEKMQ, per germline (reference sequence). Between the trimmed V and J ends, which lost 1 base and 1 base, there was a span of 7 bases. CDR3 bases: TGTGCCAGCAGCTTAGACCAGGGGAACACTGAAGCTTTCTTT. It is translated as CASSLDQGNTEAFF. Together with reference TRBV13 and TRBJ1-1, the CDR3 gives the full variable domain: AAGVIQSPRHLIKEKRETATLKCYPIPRHDTVYWYQQGPGQDPQFLISFYEKMQSDKGSIPDRFSAQQFSDYHSELNMSSLELGDSALYFCASSLDQGNTEAFFGQGTRLTVV.

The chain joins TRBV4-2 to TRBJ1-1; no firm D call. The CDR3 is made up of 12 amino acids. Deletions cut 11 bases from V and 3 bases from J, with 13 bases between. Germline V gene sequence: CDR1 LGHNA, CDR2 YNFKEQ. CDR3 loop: CASGPGYTEAFF. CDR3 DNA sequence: TGTGCCTCTGGTCCGGGGTACACTGAAGCTTTCTTT.

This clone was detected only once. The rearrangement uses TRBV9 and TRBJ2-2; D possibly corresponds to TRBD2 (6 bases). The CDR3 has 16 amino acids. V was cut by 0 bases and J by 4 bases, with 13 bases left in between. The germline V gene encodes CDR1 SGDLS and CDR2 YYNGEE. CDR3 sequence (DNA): TGTGCCAGCAGCGTAGCTGCTAGCGTGATCACCGGGGAGCTGTTTTTT. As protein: CASSVAASVITGELFF.

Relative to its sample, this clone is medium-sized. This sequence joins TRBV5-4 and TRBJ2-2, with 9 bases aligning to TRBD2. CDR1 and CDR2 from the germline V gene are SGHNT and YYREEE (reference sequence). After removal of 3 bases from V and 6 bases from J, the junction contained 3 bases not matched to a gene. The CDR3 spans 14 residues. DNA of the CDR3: TGTGCCAGCAGCTGGACTAGCGAAGCCGGGGAGCTGTTTTTT. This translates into CASSWTSEAGELFF.

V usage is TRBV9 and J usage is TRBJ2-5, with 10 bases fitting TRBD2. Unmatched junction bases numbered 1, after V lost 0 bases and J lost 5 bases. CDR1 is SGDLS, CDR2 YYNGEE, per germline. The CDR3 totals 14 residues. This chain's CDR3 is CASSVGGLAETQYF. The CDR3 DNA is TGTGCCAGCAGCGTAGGGGGACTAGCGGAGACCCAGTACTTC.

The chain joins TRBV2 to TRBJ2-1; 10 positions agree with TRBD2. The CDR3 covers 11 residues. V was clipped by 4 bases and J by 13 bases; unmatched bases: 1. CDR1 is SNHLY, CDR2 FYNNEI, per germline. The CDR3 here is CASSGLAGQFF. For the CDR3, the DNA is TGTGCCAGCAGTGGACTAGCGGGCCAGTTCTTC.

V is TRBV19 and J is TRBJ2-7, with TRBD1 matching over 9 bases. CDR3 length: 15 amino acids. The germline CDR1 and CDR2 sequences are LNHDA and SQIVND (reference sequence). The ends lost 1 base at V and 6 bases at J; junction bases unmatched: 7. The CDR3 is CASSIGGTGTAEQYF. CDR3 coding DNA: TGTGCCAGTAGTATAGGAGGGACAGGGACAGCCGAGCAGTACTTC.

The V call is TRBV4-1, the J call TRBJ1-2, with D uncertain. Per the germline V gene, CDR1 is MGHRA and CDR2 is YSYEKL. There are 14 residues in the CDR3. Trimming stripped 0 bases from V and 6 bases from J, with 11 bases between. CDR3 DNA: TGCGCCAGCAGCCAAGAGTACACCTTCAATGGCTACACCTTC. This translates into CASSQEYTFNGYTF.

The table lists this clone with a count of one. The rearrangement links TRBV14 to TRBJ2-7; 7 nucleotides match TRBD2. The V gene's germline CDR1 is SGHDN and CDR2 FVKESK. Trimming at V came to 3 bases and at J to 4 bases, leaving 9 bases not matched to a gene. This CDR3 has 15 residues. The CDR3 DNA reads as TGTGCCAGCAGCCAGGCGGGAGTCGCCCTTTACGAGCAGTACTTC. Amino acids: CASSQAGVALYEQYF.

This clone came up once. CDR3 sequence reads: CAIRDRDSPLHF. The CDR3 DNA reads TGTGCCATCCGGGACAGGGATTCACCCCTCCACTTT. The J gene is TRBJ1-6, the V gene TRBV9; 9 nucleotides line up with TRBD1. With 9 bases clipped from V and 8 bases from J, the junction kept 3 bases outside the gene matches. Germline V CDR1 and CDR2: SGDLS, YYNGEE. The CDR3 runs to 12 residues.

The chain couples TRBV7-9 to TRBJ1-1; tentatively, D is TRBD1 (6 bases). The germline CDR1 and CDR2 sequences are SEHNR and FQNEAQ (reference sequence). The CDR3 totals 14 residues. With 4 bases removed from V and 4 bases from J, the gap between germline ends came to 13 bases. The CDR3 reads CASSSGGWGTEAFF. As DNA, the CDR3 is TGTGCCAGCAGCTCTGGGGGCTGGGGCACTGAAGCTTTCTTT.

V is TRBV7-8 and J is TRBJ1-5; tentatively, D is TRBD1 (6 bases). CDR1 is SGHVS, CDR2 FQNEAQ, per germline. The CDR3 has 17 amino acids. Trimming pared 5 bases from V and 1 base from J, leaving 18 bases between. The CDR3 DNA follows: TGTGCCAGCAGCCCCCAAAGAGGGGGAGGGAGCAATCAGCCCCAGCATTTT. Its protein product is CASSPQRGGGSNQPQHF.

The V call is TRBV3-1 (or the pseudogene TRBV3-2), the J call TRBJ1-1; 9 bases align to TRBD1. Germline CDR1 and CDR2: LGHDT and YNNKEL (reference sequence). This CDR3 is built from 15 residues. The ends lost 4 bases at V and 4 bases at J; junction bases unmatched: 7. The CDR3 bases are TGTGCCAGCAGCCTATCAGGACAGGGGAGCACTGAAGCTTTCTTT. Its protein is CASSLSGQGSTEAFF.

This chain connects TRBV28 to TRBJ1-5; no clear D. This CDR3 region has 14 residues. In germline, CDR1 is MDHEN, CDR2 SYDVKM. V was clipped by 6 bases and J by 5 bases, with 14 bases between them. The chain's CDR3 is CASSPRVAYQPQHF. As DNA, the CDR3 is TGTGCCAGCAGCCCCCGGGTTGCATATCAGCCCCAGCATTTT. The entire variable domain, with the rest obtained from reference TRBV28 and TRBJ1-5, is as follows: DVKVTQSSRYLVKRTGEKVFLECVQDMDHENMFWYRQDPGLGLRLIYFSYDVKMKEKGDIPEGYSVSREKKERFSLILESASTNQTSMYLCASSPRVAYQPQHFGDGTRLSIL.

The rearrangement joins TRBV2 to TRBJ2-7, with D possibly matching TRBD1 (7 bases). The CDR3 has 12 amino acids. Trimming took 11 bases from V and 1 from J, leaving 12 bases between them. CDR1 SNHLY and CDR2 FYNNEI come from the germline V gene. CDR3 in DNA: TGTGCCGGCGGGACAGCGTCCTACGAGCAGTACTTC. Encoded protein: CAGGTASYEQYF.

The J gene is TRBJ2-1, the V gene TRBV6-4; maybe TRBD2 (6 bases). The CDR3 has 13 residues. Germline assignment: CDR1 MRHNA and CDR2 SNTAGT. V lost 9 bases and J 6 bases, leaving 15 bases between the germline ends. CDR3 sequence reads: CASSTSIGNEQFF. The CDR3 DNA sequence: TGTGCCAGTTCGACTAGTATCGGCAATGAGCAGTTCTTC.

The CDR3 nucleotides are TGTGCCAGCAGTTTCTCCGCTGGAACAGGGGTATACGAGCAGTACTTC. It codes for CASSFSAGTGVYEQYF. The chain is built from TRBV27 and TRBJ2-7; the match to TRBD1 covers 7 bases. CDR1 is MNHEY and CDR2 is SMNVEV in the germline V gene (reference sequence). This CDR3 has 16 amino acids. The V and J ends lost 3 bases and 4 bases, in that order; junction bases with no gene match: 12.

CDR3 protein: CASSSGRWGTF. The DNA of the CDR3 is TGTGCCAGCAGTTCGGGAAGGTGGGGCACCTTC. This chain uses TRBV12-3 or TRBV12-4 with TRBJ1-2; unclear D gene. CDR3 size: 11 residues. With 4 bases removed from V and 13 bases from J, the gap between germline ends came to 13 bases.

CDR3 region: CASSSPHFLAGPLDEQFF. In DNA, the CDR3 is TGTGCCAGCAGTTCCCCCCACTTTCTAGCGGGGCCTCTCGATGAGCAGTTCTTC. The chain is built from TRBV6-2 or TRBV6-3 and TRBJ2-1; 9 nucleotides line up with TRBD2. Germline lookup yields CDR1 MNHEY and CDR2 SVGEGT. This CDR3 is built from 18 residues. V shed 4 bases and J 8 bases; nucleotides not matched to a gene: 18.

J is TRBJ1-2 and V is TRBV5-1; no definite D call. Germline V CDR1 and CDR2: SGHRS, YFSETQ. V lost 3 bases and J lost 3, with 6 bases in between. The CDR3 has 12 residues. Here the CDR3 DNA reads TGCGCCAGCAGCTACAGAGACTATGGCTACACCTTC. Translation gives CASSYRDYGYTF.

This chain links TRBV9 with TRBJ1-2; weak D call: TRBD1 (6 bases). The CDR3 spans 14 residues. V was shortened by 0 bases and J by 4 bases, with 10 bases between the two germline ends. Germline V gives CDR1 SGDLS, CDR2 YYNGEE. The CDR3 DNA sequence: TGTGCCAGCAGCGTAGACCAGGGGTTCTATGGCTACACCTTC. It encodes CASSVDQGFYGYTF.

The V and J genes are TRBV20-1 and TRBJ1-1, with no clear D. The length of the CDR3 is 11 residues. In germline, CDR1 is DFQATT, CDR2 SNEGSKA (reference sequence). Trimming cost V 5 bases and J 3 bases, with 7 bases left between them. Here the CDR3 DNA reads TGCAGTGCTTCCGGGTACACTGAAGCTTTCTTT. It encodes CSASGYTEAFF.